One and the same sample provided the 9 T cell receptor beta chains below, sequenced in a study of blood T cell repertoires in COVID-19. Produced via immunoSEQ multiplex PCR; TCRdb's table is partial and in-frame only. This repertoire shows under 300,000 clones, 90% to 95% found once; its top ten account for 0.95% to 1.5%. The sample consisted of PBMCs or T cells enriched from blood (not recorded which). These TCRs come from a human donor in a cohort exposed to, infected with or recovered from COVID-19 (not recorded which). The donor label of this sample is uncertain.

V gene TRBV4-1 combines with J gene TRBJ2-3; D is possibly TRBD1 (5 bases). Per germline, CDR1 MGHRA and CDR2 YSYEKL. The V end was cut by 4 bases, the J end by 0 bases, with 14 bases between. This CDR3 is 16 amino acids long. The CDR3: CASSPIQATSTDTQYF. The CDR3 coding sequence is TGCGCCAGCAGCCCGATACAGGCCACTAGCACAGATACGCAGTATTTT.

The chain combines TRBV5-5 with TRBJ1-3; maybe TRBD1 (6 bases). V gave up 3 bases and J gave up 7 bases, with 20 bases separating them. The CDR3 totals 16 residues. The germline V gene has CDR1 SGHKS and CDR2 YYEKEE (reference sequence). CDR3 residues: CASSYNPTGPGNTIYF. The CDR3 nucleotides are TGTGCCAGCAGCTACAACCCGACAGGTCCGGGGAACACCATATATTTT. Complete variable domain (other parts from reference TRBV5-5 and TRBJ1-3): DAGVTQSPTHLIKTRGQQVTLRCSPISGHKSVSWYQQVLGQGPQFIFQYYEKEERGRGNFPDRFSARQFPNYSSELNVNALLLGDSALYLCASSYNPTGPGNTIYFGEGSWLTVV.

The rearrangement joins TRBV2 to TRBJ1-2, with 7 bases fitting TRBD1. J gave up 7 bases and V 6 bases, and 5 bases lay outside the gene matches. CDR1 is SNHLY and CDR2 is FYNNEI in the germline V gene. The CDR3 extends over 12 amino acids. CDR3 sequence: CASRWTGSGYTF. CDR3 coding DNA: TGTGCCAGCAGGTGGACAGGCTCTGGCTACACCTTC.

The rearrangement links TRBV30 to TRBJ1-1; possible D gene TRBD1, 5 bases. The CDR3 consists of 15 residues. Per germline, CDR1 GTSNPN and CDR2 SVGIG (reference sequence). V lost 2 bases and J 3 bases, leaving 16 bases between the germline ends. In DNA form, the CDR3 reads TGTGCCTGGAGTCGGAGCCGCAGGGTGGACACTGAAGCTTTCTTT. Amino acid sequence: CAWSRSRRVDTEAFF.

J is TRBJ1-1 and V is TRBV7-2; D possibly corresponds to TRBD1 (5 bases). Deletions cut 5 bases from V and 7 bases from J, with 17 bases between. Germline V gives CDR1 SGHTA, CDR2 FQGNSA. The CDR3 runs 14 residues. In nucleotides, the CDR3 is TGTGCCAGCAGCCCCCTTAAGACAGTGGGTGAAGCTTTCTTT. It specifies CASSPLKTVGEAFF.

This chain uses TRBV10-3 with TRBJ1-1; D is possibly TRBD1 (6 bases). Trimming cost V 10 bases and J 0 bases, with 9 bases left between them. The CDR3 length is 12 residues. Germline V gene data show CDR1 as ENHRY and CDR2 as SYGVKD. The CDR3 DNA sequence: TGTGCCACCAGGACAGTGAACACTGAAGCTTTCTTT. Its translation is CATRTVNTEAFF.

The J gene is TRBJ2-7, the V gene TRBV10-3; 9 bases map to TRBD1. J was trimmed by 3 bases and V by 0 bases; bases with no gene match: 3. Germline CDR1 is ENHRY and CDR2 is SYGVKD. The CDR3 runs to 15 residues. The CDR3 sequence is CAISESGTGSYEQYF. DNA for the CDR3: TGTGCCATCAGTGAGTCCGGGACAGGGAGCTACGAGCAGTACTTC.

The CDR3 bases are TGTGCCAGCAGTTTGGGGTGGGAGGAAGCTTTCTTT. Encoded protein: CASSLGWEEAFF. The gene calls are TRBV2 and TRBJ1-1; D is unresolved. CDR1 is SNHLY, CDR2 FYNNEI, per germline. Trimming left V 5 bases short and J 8 bases short, with 12 bases between. This CDR3 has 12 residues.

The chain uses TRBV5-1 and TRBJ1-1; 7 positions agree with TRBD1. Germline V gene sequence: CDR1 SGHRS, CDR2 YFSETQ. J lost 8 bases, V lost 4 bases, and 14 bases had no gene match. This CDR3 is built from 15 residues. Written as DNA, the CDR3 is TGCGCCAGCAGCCCCCTTTCGAGGGCAGGGGGGGAAGCTTTCTTT. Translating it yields CASSPLSRAGGEAFF.